This TCR beta chain came from a study of blood T cell repertoires in COVID-19. For the study at large: Samples representing acute and convalescent COVID-19 were sourced from the United States, Italy and Spain. From T cells, B-cell-depleted T cells, or PBMCs came the material, which was cDNA or gDNA.

Patients in Seattle were enrolled during active infection, then followed longitudinally. Repertoires were generated with immunoSEQ multiplex PCR, while TCRdb's copy carries only in-frame clones and drops some. The data hold tens of thousands of clones, with 80% observed a single time. The sequenced sample consisted of peripheral blood. This sequence originates from a man aged 30 to 45 with COVID-19, enrolled during active disease.

In nucleotides, the CDR3 is TGTGCCAGTAGGGATACAGGCCCGTCTTCACCCCTCCACTTT. The encoded protein is CASRDTGPSSPLHF. The V gene is TRBV19, the J gene TRBJ1-6; D may be TRBD1 (5 bases). The ends were cut back, 6 bases at V and 9 bases at J, with 15 bases in the middle. The CDR3 covers 14 residues. Germline assignment: CDR1 LNHDA and CDR2 SQIVND (reference sequence).